The T cell receptor beta chain described here comes from a study of early T cells in non-severe SARS-CoV-2 infection. Study-wide background: The sequenced material was bulk RNA from unsorted whole blood, and its chains were unpaired.

TCRdb used MiXCR to reprocess the 5' RACE reads, holding one entry per CDR3 protein. The sample yields about 41,000 distinct CDR3 sequences, around 9.9% seen once. There are 15 residues in the CDR3. The germline V gene has CDR1 SGHTA and CDR2 FQGNSA. V was pared by 6 bases and J by 2 bases, with 5 bases of the junction left unmatched. General study findings and limits: There was a bias toward anti-spike CD8 responses in VDJdb matching, which missed private and CD4 specificities.

This clonotype came up a few times. Its antigen is unknown. This receptor was identified in an adult who was a healthcare worker with PCR-confirmed SARS-CoV-2 infection or an uninfected control (not recorded which). The chain uses TRBV7-2 and TRBJ2-7; 12 nucleotides align to TRBD2. Material: whole blood. The CDR3 region has the DNA TGTGCCAGCAGTCATACTAGCGGGGGGCCCTACGAGCAGTACTTC. It codes for CASSHTSGGPYEQYF.